Below, one T cell receptor (beta chain) is given with its context. Its antigen is currently unknown. Healthy Caucasians, and only they, were the donors. The data stem from a study of identical twins. Study outcomes and limitations: Out-of-frame beta chain sequences displayed weaker excess sharing between twins. Within cord blood, abundant beta clonotypes carried fewer insertions, but memory repertoires showed no such trend.

A universal primer site came from template switching; cDNA carried unique molecular identifiers. TCRdb called the 5' RACE reads again in MiXCR, with one record for every CDR3 protein. The sample shows 1,800,000 or so distinct CDR3 sequences, less than 40% of them seen only once. V trimming: 6 bases; J trimming: 8 bases; junction bases outside the gene matches: 6. The germline V gene encodes CDR1 MNHNY and CDR2 SVGAGI (reference sequence). The CDR3 spans 13 residues. The V gene is TRBV6-6, the J gene TRBJ1-2; 10 bases are a match to TRBD1. The TCR was taken from a newborn girl in good health. The sequencing input was cord blood. The DNA for the CDR3 is TGTGCCAGCAGGAGACAGGGGGCGAGCGGCTACACCTTC. It translates to CASRRQGASGYTF.